This T cell receptor (beta chain) comes out of a study of T cell responses to AZD1222 COVID-19 vaccine. The CDR3 covers 12 residues. Trimming removed 7 bases from V and 13 bases from J, with 16 bases in between. CDR1 and CDR2 (germline): ENHRY, SYGVKD. Data came from immunoSEQ multiplex PCR; TCRdb stores just in-frame clones and leaves some out. This table has some 150,000 clones, roughly nine tenths appearing once. The chain combines TRBV10-3 with TRBJ1-4; D is uncertain. This receptor was taken from an adult in good health. The specimen was peripheral blood, collected on day 0 of AZD1222 vaccination. CDR3 protein: CAIKGPETGLFF. The CDR3 DNA follows: TGTGCCATCAAGGGCCCGGAGACGGGACTGTTTTTT.